This is a list of T cell receptor beta chains from one sample in a study of CD8 T cells in ankylosing spondylitis. From the 5' RACE reads, TCRdb called clonotypes with MiXCR, one entry per CDR3 protein. The data show about 150,000 distinct CDR3 sequences, about 32% seen once. Material for sequencing was synovial fluid, either unsorted or a sorted T cell fraction (not recorded which). Receptors originate from a male donor with ankylosing spondylitis. The CDR3 runs from the conserved cysteine through the conserved F or W. D genes are given only for firm matches. Clone size is given for some rows only: seen once, a few or many times, or a class if the clone is expanded.

d_call: TRBD2; clone_size: few; v_call: TRBV5-1; j_call: TRBJ2-7; cdr3_aa: CASSSRSGKVEQYF; cdr3_nt: TGCGCCAGCAGCAGCCGAAGCGGGAAGGTCGAGCAGTACTTC
d_call: TRBD1; clone_size: NA; v_call: TRBV7-2; j_call: TRBJ2-7; cdr3_aa: CASSLVWQGAYEQYF; cdr3_nt: TGTGCCAGCAGCTTAGTGTGGCAGGGGGCGTACGAGCAGTACTTC
d_call: TRBD1; clone_size: many; v_call: TRBV9; j_call: TRBJ2-5; cdr3_aa: CASSAGQRETQYF; cdr3_nt: TGTGCCAGCAGCGCGGGACAGAGAGAGACCCAGTACTTC
d_call: TRBD1; clone_size: NA; v_call: TRBV5-1; j_call: TRBJ2-5; cdr3_aa: CASRSQGGEPSPKTQYF; cdr3_nt: TGCGCCAGCAGATCACAGGGGGGCGAGCCTTCCCCCAAGACCCAGTACTTC
d_call: NA; clone_size: NA; v_call: TRBV29-1; j_call: TRBJ2-3; cdr3_aa: CSVATGWDTQYF; cdr3_nt: TGCAGCGTGGCTACAGGGTGGGATACGCAGTATTTT
d_call: NA; clone_size: many; v_call: TRBV18; j_call: TRBJ2-1; cdr3_aa: CASSPTGSAYNEQFF; cdr3_nt: TGTGCCAGCTCACCCACCGGGAGCGCCTACAATGAGCAGTTCTTC
d_call: TRBD1; clone_size: NA; v_call: TRBV19; j_call: TRBJ1-1; cdr3_aa: CASSIPAQGAGNTEAFF; cdr3_nt: TGTGCCAGTAGTATACCGGCACAGGGGGCGGGAAACACTGAAGCTTTCTTT
d_call: NA; clone_size: few; v_call: TRBV10-3; j_call: TRBJ2-7; cdr3_aa: CAISEGQSYEQYF; cdr3_nt: TGTGCCATCAGTGAGGGGCAGTCCTACGAGCAGTACTTC
d_call: NA; clone_size: many; v_call: TRBV30; j_call: TRBJ1-2; cdr3_aa: CAWSQRGTPRHF; cdr3_nt: TGTGCCTGGAGCCAACGGGGGACACCGAGGCACTTC
d_call: NA; clone_size: few; v_call: TRBV27; j_call: TRBJ2-1; cdr3_aa: CASSLRGLPGERGSYNEQFF; cdr3_nt: TGTGCCAGCAGTTTAAGGGGTCTACCTGGGGAAAGGGGGTCCTACAATGAGCAGTTCTTC
d_call: NA; clone_size: many; v_call: TRBV27; j_call: TRBJ1-4; cdr3_aa: CASRDGQREKLFF; cdr3_nt: TGTGCCAGCAGGGACGGTCAGAGGGAAAAACTGTTTTTT
d_call: NA; clone_size: NA; v_call: TRBV13; j_call: TRBJ2-4; cdr3_aa: CASSLETGLVKNIQYF; cdr3_nt: TGTGCCAGCAGCTTAGAAACAGGGTTGGTCAAAAACATTCAGTACTTC
d_call: TRBD1; clone_size: few; v_call: TRBV5-1; j_call: TRBJ1-4; cdr3_aa: CASSLITGGKEEKLFF; cdr3_nt: TGCGCCAGCAGCTTAATTACAGGGGGCAAGGAGGAAAAACTGTTTTTT
d_call: NA; clone_size: many; v_call: TRBV6-1; j_call: TRBJ2-5; cdr3_aa: CASSEGGFKETQYF; cdr3_nt: TGTGCCAGCAGTGAAGGAGGTTTCAAAGAGACCCAGTACTTC
d_call: NA; clone_size: NA; v_call: TRBV18; j_call: TRBJ2-5; cdr3_aa: CASSPFPFGGQETQYF; cdr3_nt: TGTGCCAGCTCACCATTTCCTTTCGGGGGCCAAGAGACCCAGTACTTC
d_call: TRBD1; clone_size: once; v_call: TRBV5-1; j_call: TRBJ2-6; cdr3_aa: CASSLPGTGWTGANVLTF; cdr3_nt: TGCGCCAGCAGCTTGCCGGGGACAGGGTGGACTGGGGCCAACGTCCTGACTTTC
d_call: NA; clone_size: many; v_call: TRBV12-3/TRBV12-4; j_call: TRBJ2-1; cdr3_aa: CASTPPAGGVTEQFF; cdr3_nt: TGTGCCAGCACCCCCCCCGCAGGCGGGGTGACTGAGCAGTTCTTC
d_call: NA; clone_size: few; v_call: TRBV6-1; j_call: TRBJ1-1; cdr3_aa: CASTGKMNTEAFF; cdr3_nt: TGTGCCAGCACCGGAAAAATGAACACTGAAGCTTTCTTT
d_call: TRBD1; clone_size: few; v_call: TRBV12-3/TRBV12-4; j_call: TRBJ1-2; cdr3_aa: CASSFPTGVGYTF; cdr3_nt: TGTGCCAGCAGTTTCCCGACAGGGGTGGGCTACACCTTC
d_call: TRBD2; clone_size: NA; v_call: TRBV30; j_call: TRBJ2-1; cdr3_aa: CAWSVGTTSREQFF; cdr3_nt: TGTGCCTGGAGTGTCGGGACTACCTCCAGGGAGCAGTTCTTC
d_call: NA; clone_size: NA; v_call: TRBV3-1; j_call: TRBJ1-1; cdr3_aa: CASSQVTVNTEAFF; cdr3_nt: TGTGCCAGCAGCCAAGTGACGGTAAACACTGAAGCTTTCTTT
d_call: NA; clone_size: NA; v_call: TRBV11-3; j_call: TRBJ2-2; cdr3_aa: CASTKLGPANTGELFF; cdr3_nt: TGTGCCAGCACGAAACTGGGCCCCGCCAACACCGGGGAGCTGTTTTTT
d_call: NA; clone_size: NA; v_call: TRBV20-1; j_call: TRBJ1-2; cdr3_aa: CSASKGATNYGYTF; cdr3_nt: TGCAGTGCTAGTAAAGGGGCTACTAACTATGGCTACACCTTC
d_call: NA; clone_size: once; v_call: TRBV20-1; j_call: TRBJ2-5; cdr3_aa: CSAPKTVQETQYF; cdr3_nt: TGCAGTGCGCCGAAGACAGTTCAAGAGACCCAGTACTTC
d_call: TRBD1; clone_size: NA; v_call: TRBV6-1; j_call: TRBJ1-5; cdr3_aa: CASSKGGQAYQPQHF; cdr3_nt: TGTGCCAGCAGCAAAGGGGGACAGGCCTATCAGCCCCAGCATTTT
d_call: NA; clone_size: NA; v_call: TRBV28; j_call: TRBJ1-4; cdr3_aa: CASSSPRGGTKEKLFF; cdr3_nt: TGTGCCAGCAGTTCACCCCGGGGCGGGACGAAGGAAAAACTGTTTTTT
d_call: NA; clone_size: NA; v_call: TRBV25-1; j_call: TRBJ1-1; cdr3_aa: CASSEYTGHTEAFF; cdr3_nt: TGTGCCAGCAGCGAATATACAGGGCACACTGAAGCTTTCTTT
d_call: NA; clone_size: NA; v_call: TRBV7-8; j_call: TRBJ1-3; cdr3_aa: CASSPRGRNRVTGNTIYF; cdr3_nt: TGTGCCAGCAGCCCACGCGGCCGAAACAGGGTTACCGGAAACACCATATATTTT
d_call: NA; clone_size: NA; v_call: TRBV20-1; j_call: TRBJ2-7; cdr3_aa: CSATPGHSYEQYF; cdr3_nt: TGCAGTGCCACCCCGGGACACTCCTACGAGCAGTACTTC
d_call: NA; clone_size: NA; v_call: TRBV29-1; j_call: TRBJ1-3; cdr3_aa: CSAVVSSGNTIYF; cdr3_nt: TGCAGCGCGGTAGTCAGCTCTGGAAACACCATATATTTT
d_call: NA; clone_size: NA; v_call: TRBV7-2; j_call: TRBJ2-6; cdr3_aa: CASSLRPSGANVLTF; cdr3_nt: TGTGCCAGCAGCTTAAGGCCCTCTGGGGCCAACGTCCTGACTTTC
d_call: NA; clone_size: NA; v_call: TRBV20-1; j_call: TRBJ1-6; cdr3_aa: CSARDSPYNSPLHF; cdr3_nt: TGCAGTGCTAGGGACAGTCCCTATAATTCACCCCTCCACTTT
d_call: NA; clone_size: NA; v_call: TRBV15; j_call: TRBJ1-6; cdr3_aa: CATSRDLVGGNSPLHF; cdr3_nt: TGTGCCACCAGCAGAGATTTGGTGGGGGGAAATTCACCCCTCCACTTT
d_call: NA; clone_size: few; v_call: TRBV12-3/TRBV12-4; j_call: TRBJ2-7; cdr3_aa: CASQSKAGQYF; cdr3_nt: TGTGCCAGCCAGTCAAAGGCGGGGCAGTACTTC
d_call: NA; clone_size: few; v_call: TRBV4-1; j_call: TRBJ1-2; cdr3_aa: CASSTGMANYGYTF; cdr3_nt: TGCGCCAGCTCTACGGGTATGGCTAACTATGGCTACACCTTC
d_call: NA; clone_size: NA; v_call: TRBV5-5; j_call: TRBJ2-2; cdr3_aa: CASSSWGGGANTGELFF; cdr3_nt: TGTGCCAGCAGCTCGTGGGGGGGCGGAGCGAACACCGGGGAGCTGTTTTTT
d_call: NA; clone_size: few; v_call: TRBV29-1; j_call: TRBJ2-5; cdr3_aa: CSVERGYETQYF; cdr3_nt: TGCAGCGTTGAACGCGGGTATGAGACCCAGTACTTC
d_call: TRBD2; clone_size: NA; v_call: TRBV3-1; j_call: TRBJ2-5; cdr3_aa: CASSQAAGGPQETQYF; cdr3_nt: TGTGCCAGCAGCCAAGCGGCGGGGGGGCCGCAAGAGACCCAGTACTTC
d_call: NA; clone_size: NA; v_call: TRBV5-1; j_call: TRBJ2-7; cdr3_aa: CASSPALGPFSYEQYF; cdr3_nt: TGCGCCAGCAGCCCGGCATTGGGGCCCTTTTCCTACGAGCAGTACTTC
d_call: TRBD1; clone_size: NA; v_call: TRBV20-1; j_call: TRBJ1-1; cdr3_aa: CSAGQGGTEAFF; cdr3_nt: TGCAGTGCAGGACAGGGAGGTACTGAAGCTTTCTTT
d_call: TRBD2; clone_size: NA; v_call: TRBV3-1; j_call: TRBJ2-3; cdr3_aa: CASSSIQPGLAVHTQYF; cdr3_nt: TGTGCCAGCAGCTCAATTCAACCGGGACTAGCGGTACATACGCAGTATTTT
d_call: NA; clone_size: NA; v_call: TRBV24-1; j_call: TRBJ2-3; cdr3_aa: CATSDYPSTDTQYF; cdr3_nt: TGTGCCACCAGTGATTACCCTAGCACAGATACGCAGTATTTT
d_call: TRBD1; clone_size: NA; v_call: TRBV5-4; j_call: TRBJ1-1; cdr3_aa: CASSLAEGASAEAFF; cdr3_nt: TGTGCCAGCAGCTTGGCCGAGGGGGCATCCGCTGAAGCTTTCTTT
d_call: TRBD2; clone_size: NA; v_call: TRBV7-9; j_call: TRBJ2-3; cdr3_aa: CASSPAGGRDTQYF; cdr3_nt: TGTGCCAGCAGCCCAGCGGGAGGGCGCGATACGCAGTATTTT
d_call: NA; clone_size: many; v_call: TRBV18; j_call: TRBJ2-3; cdr3_aa: CASSASGTGTDTQYF; cdr3_nt: TGTGCCAGCTCAGCTTCCGGGACTGGCACAGATACGCAGTATTTT
d_call: NA; clone_size: once; v_call: TRBV20-1; j_call: TRBJ2-1; cdr3_aa: CSARGLDPYNEQFF; cdr3_nt: TGCAGTGCTAGAGGCCTGGACCCCTACAATGAGCAGTTCTTC
d_call: NA; clone_size: NA; v_call: TRBV4-3; j_call: TRBJ2-3; cdr3_aa: CASSQRTRPTDTQYF; cdr3_nt: TGCGCCAGCAGCCAACGGACAAGGCCCACAGATACGCAGTATTTT
d_call: TRBD2; clone_size: NA; v_call: TRBV11-2; j_call: TRBJ2-3; cdr3_aa: CASSLDRGGGALDTQYF; cdr3_nt: TGTGCCAGCAGCTTAGATCGCGGCGGGGGGGCTTTGGATACGCAGTATTTT
d_call: NA; clone_size: few; v_call: TRBV7-7; j_call: TRBJ2-3; cdr3_aa: CASAVGASQVTDTQYF; cdr3_nt: TGTGCCTCAGCGGTCGGGGCTAGCCAAGTCACAGATACGCAGTATTTT
d_call: TRBD2; clone_size: few; v_call: TRBV12-3/TRBV12-4; j_call: TRBJ2-3; cdr3_aa: CASSSRIEREGPDTQYF; cdr3_nt: TGTGCCAGCAGTTCGAGAATTGAGCGGGAGGGGCCAGATACGCAGTATTTT
d_call: TRBD1; clone_size: few; v_call: TRBV7-2; j_call: TRBJ1-2; cdr3_aa: CASSLGSTGGLIHGYTF; cdr3_nt: TGTGCCAGCAGCTTAGGATCGACAGGGGGCCTGATCCATGGCTACACCTTC
d_call: NA; clone_size: many; v_call: TRBV30; j_call: TRBJ2-3; cdr3_aa: CAWNPGASTDTQYF; cdr3_nt: TGTGCCTGGAATCCAGGCGCCAGCACAGATACGCAGTATTTT